This section outlines one T cell receptor beta chain sequence together with its context. Its antigen is not identified. Germline loops: CDR1 MNHNY, CDR2 SVGAGI (reference sequence). The germline V and J ends were trimmed by 5 bases and 10 bases, with 18 bases remaining between them. The CDR3 is 15 amino acids. The entry originates in a study of T-cell memory formation after mild COVID-19. Study-wide background: In these data, TCR clusters were largely donor specific.

General study findings and limits: Pre-infection memory contained some responding clones, which suggested that cross-reactive memory had joined. The CD4+ clones that contracted clustered mainly within CM and EM, and the CD8+ clones concentrated in EMRA.

With constant-segment primers, 5'RACE yielded cDNA libraries of TCR alpha and TCR beta that carried sample barcodes and UMIs. TCRdb processed the 5' RACE reads anew with MiXCR; each CDR3 protein has one entry. The table records under 300,000 distinct CDR3 sequences, around 15% of them present only once. This sequence originates from a man between 18 and 35 years old who had mild COVID-19 (a few samples of this study predate the infection). Cell type and time point are not known. The rearrangement links TRBV6-6 to TRBJ1-6; D is possibly TRBD1 (5 bases). The material sequenced was PBMCs or a T cell subset sorted from them (not recorded which). The CDR3 region is CASSRSRGEQSPLHF. Written as DNA, the CDR3 is TGTGCCAGCAGTAGGTCTAGGGGCGAACAATCACCCCTCCACTTT.